This section outlines one TCR beta chain sequence together with its context. Under the authors' procedure: For nucleated cells, counts were estimated from reference gene primer amplification. Clones were read by immunoSEQ multiplex PCR, and TCRdb kept only the in-frame ones, dropping some. That table supplies the V and J calls and clone size; D and trimming were determined from the DNA. The table records fewer than 200,000 clones, 80% to 95% of them present only once. This entry comes from a study of blood T cell repertoires in COVID-19. Study summary: T cells, B-cell-depleted T cells, or PBMCs supplied cDNA or gDNA.

Germline assignment: CDR1 MNHEY and CDR2 SMNVEV (reference sequence). Trimming removed 3 bases from V and 2 bases from J, with 8 bases in between. CDR3 length: 13 residues. The specimen sequenced was peripheral blood. The sequence was obtained from a man aged 50-60 years with acute or convalescent COVID-19. V gene TRBV27 combines with J gene TRBJ2-7; D possibly corresponds to TRBD2 (5 bases). DNA for the CDR3: TGTGCCAGCAGTTTCGGGGAGCCCTACGAGCAGTACTTC. Its protein is CASSFGEPYEQYF.